This record covers a single TCR beta chain. This clonotype occurred a few times. Its antigen is currently not known. Per-nucleotide qualities are absent, and no much larger clonotype sits a single base away. This record belongs to a study (dated by TCRdb to 2016 to 2017). Study-level background: The study investigated the origins of HIV persistence in individuals who naturally controlled HIV infection.

Libraries were built with 5' RACE. The run used an Illumina HiSeq 2000. TCRdb reanalyzed the raw reads on its own, using fastp at Q25 for trimming and MiXCR for clone calling, and kept in-frame beta chains. Merged by CDR3 protein, the rows form single entries marked with the most common genes and DNA. The sample table holds 600 to 650 distinct CDR3 sequences, of which around 12% were seen once. About 15% of the sample belongs to the ten largest clones. At the junction V is shortened by 2 bases and J by 2 bases, with 7 bases in between. CDR1 and CDR2 are drawn from the germline V gene (reference sequence): SGHKS, YYEKEE. From the cysteine up to the phenylalanine, the CDR3 has a length of 13 residues. The kept DNA is CDR3 alone, 39 bases in frame from the first base.

The sequenced sample consisted of total memory T cells from blood PBMCs. According to the study, the label for this sample's cell subset or site signals: transitional memory CD4+ T cells. This chain is built from TRBV5-5 and TRBJ2-5; tentative D gene TRBD2, with 5 bases matching. This clonotype was sampled from a female donor with HIV. The DNA is as follows: TGTGCCAGCAGCTTTGGAGGACAAGAGACCCAGTACTTC. Translation gives CASSFGGQETQYF.